Listed below are T cell receptor beta chains from one sample, sequenced in a study of blood T cell repertoires in COVID-19. The assay was immunoSEQ multiplex PCR, and TCRdb's table has in-frame clones only and misses some. The data hold 350,000 or so clones, with approximately 89% observed a single time. Material: peripheral blood. The receptors originated from a woman aged 55-69 years with COVID-19, enrolled during active disease. Both conserved end residues are part of each CDR3. A D gene is named only where the DNA matches it firmly. Size tells how often a clone was seen (once, few, many) or the class of an expanded clone, and some rows leave it out.

d_call clone_size j_call v_call cdr3_nt cdr3_aa
NA NA TRBJ1-2 TRBV7-9 TGTGCCAGCAGCTTGGGATTCGACAGGCCCTATAGAGGCTACACCTTC CASSLGFDRPYRGYTF
NA NA TRBJ1-2 TRBV6-5 TGTGCCAGCAGTTACGGCAGGGGAGCTAACTATGGCTACACCTTC CASSYGRGANYGYTF
NA NA TRBJ1-1 TRBV27 TGTGCCAGCAGTTTATCTACCAGGGGGAACACTGAAGCTTTCTTT CASSLSTRGNTEAFF
NA NA TRBJ2-7 TRBV28 TGTGCCAGCAGTTTTCATGGGGGGTTAGAATCCTACGAGCAGTACTTC CASSFHGGLESYEQYF
NA NA TRBJ1-2 TRBV7-2 TGTGCCAGCAGCCGTCAGAAGATGGGAGCTAACTATGGCTACACCTTC CASSRQKMGANYGYTF
TRBD1 NA TRBJ2-7 TRBV12-3/TRBV12-4 TGTGCCAGCAGTGTCAGGACAGGGAACGAGCAGTACTTC CASSVRTGNEQYF
NA NA TRBJ1-2 TRBV6-5 TGTGCCAGCAGCGCCTGGCCCTATGGCTACACCTTC CASSAWPYGYTF
NA NA TRBJ1-1 TRBV7-8 TGTGCCAGCAGGGGGGGTATGGTCACTGAAGCTTTCTTT CASRGGMVTEAFF
NA NA TRBJ2-7 TRBV3-1/TRBV3-2 TGTGCCAGCAGCCCCTCACACGGCGGGCGGGAGCAGTACTTC CASSPSHGGREQYF
NA NA TRBJ2-1 TRBV5-4 TGTGCCAGCAGCCCCCGACATGGCCCCGGGGGGCAGTTCTTC CASSPRHGPGGQFF
TRBD2 NA TRBJ2-3 TRBV5-1 TGCGCCAGCAGGAGGGCGGGGGGCCCGACTAGCACAGATACGCAGTATTTT CASRRAGGPTSTDTQYF
NA NA TRBJ1-2 TRBV6-1 TGTGCCAGCAGTGAATCCCCGGAGGGGTTCTATGGCTACACCTTC CASSESPEGFYGYTF
NA NA TRBJ2-2 TRBV19 TGTGCCAGTAGCGTTGACAGGTTAGCAACCGGGGAGCTGTTTTTT CASSVDRLATGELFF
TRBD1 NA TRBJ2-7 TRBV11-2 TGTGCCAGCAGCTTATTGTGGACAGGGGCCGCCCCCTGGTACGAGCAGTACTTC CASSLLWTGAAPWYEQYF
TRBD2 NA TRBJ2-1 TRBV4-2 TGTGCCAGCAGCCAAGAGGTTCCTAGCGGGGGGATAAATGAGCAGTTCTTC CASSQEVPSGGINEQFF
NA NA TRBJ2-6 TRBV9 TGTGCCAGCAGCCCTAGCGCAGGCCTATCTGGGGCCAACGTCCTGACTTTC CASSPSAGLSGANVLTF
NA NA TRBJ1-1 TRBV9 TGTGCCAGCAGCGTAATAAGGGGTTACACTGAAGCTTTCTTT CASSVIRGYTEAFF
NA NA TRBJ2-3 TRBV5-1 TGCGCCAGCACTTTAAGTGGGGGGAGCACAGATACGCAGTATTTT CASTLSGGSTDTQYF
NA NA TRBJ2-3 TRBV7-9 TGTGCCAGCAGCCTCCGAGGGGGGGGCACAGATACGCAGTATTTT CASSLRGGGTDTQYF
TRBD1 NA TRBJ1-2 TRBV9 TGTGCCAGCAGCGTAGAGGGGACAGGGCGTTTTGGCTACACCTTC CASSVEGTGRFGYTF
NA NA TRBJ2-6 TRBV5-4 TGTGCCAGCAGCTTGGGAGGGTCCGGGGCCAACGTCCTGACTTTC CASSLGGSGANVLTF
TRBD1 once TRBJ1-2 TRBV6-6 TGTGCCAGCAAAAAAGGAGGGGGCGAGGATGGCTACACCTTC CASKKGGGEDGYTF
NA NA TRBJ2-2 TRBV5-1 TGCGCCAGCAGCCCGGTAGGAGGTAACGTCGCCGGGGAGCTGTTTTTT CASSPVGGNVAGELFF
NA NA TRBJ1-4 TRBV19 TGTGCCAGTCGACAACATAAGGTGGATGAAAAACTGTTTTTT CASRQHKVDEKLFF